This passage covers 13 T cell receptor beta chains from one sample sequenced in a study of human T cells and chemical hapten exposure. The treatment here: therapeutic diphenylcyclopropenone sensitization with weekly scalp DPC. Unique molecular identifiers were attached to individual cDNA molecules during library preparation. TCRdb called the reads again in MiXCR, with one record for every CDR3 protein. The sample lists 3,500 or so distinct CDR3 sequences, 40% to 60% occurring once. The sequenced sample was whole blood, obtained before DPC sensitization or 2, 6, or about 24 weeks after (not recorded which). The source of these receptors is an adult with alopecia areata. Some clones in this sample may be carry-over from other donors' samples. This table probably holds off-target reads from a library built for another chain.

This clonotype appeared a few times. Here the CDR3 reads CASSPGLAGAADTQYF. CDR3 DNA: TGTGCCAGCAGCCCCGGACTAGCGGGGGCCGCAGATACGCAGTATTTT. The gene calls are TRBV7-2 and TRBJ2-3; 13 bases are shared with TRBD2. In germline, CDR1 is SGHTA, CDR2 FQGNSA. J gave up 4 bases and V 5 bases, and 6 bases lay outside the gene matches. The CDR3 runs to 16 residues.

V gene TRBV29-1 combines with J gene TRBJ2-1; D gene uncertain. Trimming cost V 5 bases and J 10 bases, with 12 bases left between them. Looked up from germline, CDR1 is SQVTM and CDR2 is ANQGSEA. This CDR3 spans 11 amino acids. The CDR3 here is CSVWPPEEQFF. The CDR3 nucleotides read TGCAGCGTTTGGCCCCCGGAGGAGCAGTTCTTC.

The chain has TRBV20-1 and TRBJ2-7; D is perhaps TRBD1 (5 bases). V was cut by 3 bases and J by 2 bases, with 8 bases left in between. This CDR3 has 12 residues. Germline CDR1 DFQATT, CDR2 SNEGSKA (reference sequence). The CDR3 is CSARWGTYEQYF. Here the CDR3 DNA reads TGCAGTGCTAGGTGGGGCACCTACGAGCAGTACTTC.

A few counts support this clonotype. This rearrangement joins TRBV2 to TRBJ2-2, with 11 bases that match TRBD1. CDR3 length equals 14 residues. Trimming took 7 bases from V and 6 from J; bases not matched to a gene: 4. Germline values: CDR1 SNHLY, CDR2 FYNNEI. CDR3 loop: CASTEGQGAGELFF. The CDR3 DNA follows: TGTGCCAGCACTGAGGGACAGGGGGCCGGGGAGCTGTTTTTT.

This sequence joins TRBV5-1 and TRBJ2-7; 9 nucleotides align to TRBD1. V lost 4 bases to trimming and J lost 4 bases; unmatched junction nucleotides: 12. The CDR3 contains 16 residues. Germline V lookup: CDR1 SGHRS, CDR2 YFSETQ. CDR3 loop: CASSPDRGQGHYEQYF. CDR3 sequence (DNA): TGCGCCAGCAGCCCCGACCGGGGACAGGGACATTACGAGCAGTACTTC. The variable domain in full, completed from reference TRBV5-1 and TRBJ2-7, reads KAGVTQTPRYLIKTRGQQVTLSCSPISGHRSVSWYQQTPGQGLQFLFEYFSETQRNKGNFPGRFSGRQFSNSRSEMNVSTLELGDSALYLCASSPDRGQGHYEQYFGPGTRLTVT.

V usage is TRBV5-4 and J usage is TRBJ2-1; perhaps TRBD1 as D (5 bases). The CDR3 is 15 amino acids. With 0 bases removed from V and 1 base from J, the gap between germline ends came to 8 bases. Germline CDR1 and CDR2: SGHNT and YYREEE (reference sequence). The CDR3 spells CASSLGQPSYNEQFF. CDR3 DNA sequence: TGTGCCAGCAGCTTGGGACAGCCTTCCTACAATGAGCAGTTCTTC.

This clonotype has more than one count but fewer than ten. The rearrangement uses TRBV3-1 and TRBJ2-5; 13 nucleotides match TRBD2. The germline V gene encodes CDR1 LGHDT and CDR2 YNNKEL (reference sequence). CDR3 length: 20 residues. V lost 3 bases to trimming and J lost 3 bases; unmatched junction nucleotides: 16. DNA for the CDR3: TGTGCCAGCAGCCAGACCGAATTACTAGCGGGGGGGCCTAAAGAAGAGACCCAGTACTTC. This encodes CASSQTELLAGGPKEETQYF.

DNA of the CDR3: TGCAGCGCCAAAGGGCAGATTCAAGAGACCCAGTACTTC. Protein: CSAKGQIQETQYF. This chain links TRBV29-1 with TRBJ2-5; D is ambiguous. V was pared by 7 bases and J by 2 bases, with 14 bases between. This CDR3 comprises 13 residues. Germline V gene lookup returns CDR1 SQVTM and CDR2 ANQGSEA.

V is TRBV6-2 or TRBV6-3 and J is TRBJ2-1; a possible D gene is TRBD1 (7 bases). Per germline, CDR1 MNHEY and CDR2 SVGEGT. Trimming stripped 5 bases from V and 5 bases from J, with 16 bases between. The CDR3 is 15 residues long. This CDR3 is CASSPDREVDNEQFF. As DNA, the CDR3 is TGTGCCAGCAGTCCCGACAGGGAGGTCGACAATGAGCAGTTCTTC.

J is TRBJ2-5 and V is TRBV6-5; TRBD1 is a possible D gene (5 bases). Germline V gene sequence: CDR1 MNHEY, CDR2 SVGAGI. This CDR3 has 15 amino acids. Trimming took off 2 bases at V and 4 bases at J, with 14 bases between the two ends. In DNA, the CDR3 is TGTGCCAGCAGTTACGATACGACAGTTCCAGAGACCCAGTACTTC. Protein: CASSYDTTVPETQYF.

V and J are TRBV20-1 and TRBJ2-7; D is possibly TRBD1 (5 bases). Trimming took 0 bases from V and 2 from J, leaving 11 bases between them. The CDR3 consists of 14 residues. The germline gives CDR1 DFQATT, CDR2 SNEGSKA (reference sequence). The CDR3 reads CSAREAAGTYEQYF. For the CDR3, the DNA is TGCAGTGCTAGAGAGGCGGCAGGGACCTACGAGCAGTACTTC.

This chain links TRBV11-1 with TRBJ2-3; D gene ambiguous. The CDR3 runs 14 residues. Germline V gene data show CDR1 as SGHAT and CDR2 as FQDESV (reference sequence). Between the trimmed V and J ends, which lost 3 bases and 4 bases, there was a span of 11 bases. This CDR3 reads CASSFGRWADTQYF. In nucleotides, the CDR3 is TGTGCCAGCAGCTTCGGCAGGTGGGCAGATACGCAGTATTTT.

The chain uses TRBV5-1 and TRBJ2-2, with 11 bases fitting TRBD2. Germline V gene lookup returns CDR1 SGHRS and CDR2 YFSETQ. V was clipped by 3 bases and J by 3 bases; unmatched bases: 4. The length of the CDR3 is 16 residues. The CDR3 loop reads CASSSLAGGDTGELFF. In DNA form, the CDR3 reads TGCGCCAGCAGCTCCCTAGCGGGGGGCGACACCGGGGAGCTGTTTTTT.